The table lists the clone carrying this TCR beta chain with a count of one. Antigen unknown. This sample was included in a study of T cell responses to AZD1222 COVID-19 vaccine. There are 13 residues in the CDR3. With 6 bases removed from V and 0 bases from J, the gap between germline ends came to 9 bases. Germline lookup yields CDR1 SEHNR and CDR2 FQNEAQ (reference sequence). Study findings and constraints: The span of vaccine-associated CD4 TCRs extended across spike, with dominance at 160-218 and 743-854. The peak T cell response came first, and repertoires were sampled only after it. Most donors were white British, females outnumbered males, and clonal diversity was possibly underestimated.

TCRdb's table, derived via immunoSEQ multiplex PCR, lists solely in-frame clones and lacks some. The table lists approximately 90,000 clones, 90% to 95% of them singletons. The chain combines TRBV7-9 with TRBJ2-7; D gene unclear. This receptor was identified in an adult in good health. The sample in question was peripheral blood, obtained on day 0 of AZD1222 vaccination. The CDR3 spells CASSPVSSYEQYF. Here the CDR3 DNA reads TGTGCCAGCAGTCCAGTTAGCTCCTACGAGCAGTACTTC.